The 15 T cell receptor beta chains below were found in one sample sequenced in a study of blood T cell repertoires in COVID-19. Measured with immunoSEQ multiplex PCR; TCRdb has only the in-frame clones, and not every one. The sample lists about 200,000 clones, approximately 85% seen once, with around 8% in the top ten. Sequencing input: peripheral blood. The source is a woman aged 80 or over with COVID-19, enrolled during active disease.

V gene TRBV28 combines with J gene TRBJ1-3; 8 nucleotides agree with TRBD1. Trimming removed 5 bases from V and 3 bases from J; junction bases left unmatched: 6. This CDR3 contains 15 residues. Germline CDR1 is MDHEN and CDR2 is SYDVKM. The CDR3 sequence: CASSPGQVVGNTIYF. In nucleotides, the CDR3 is TGTGCCAGCAGTCCGGGACAGGTTGTTGGAAACACCATATATTTT.

The V gene is TRBV3-1 (or the pseudogene TRBV3-2), the J gene TRBJ2-1; D is possibly TRBD2 (6 bases). The CDR3 contains 16 residues. CDR1 is LGHDT and CDR2 is YNNKEL in the germline V gene (reference sequence). The V and J ends lost 0 bases and 0 bases respectively, with 9 bases between them. The CDR3 bases are TGTGCCAGCAGCCAAGAGACTAGGAGCTCCTACAATGAGCAGTTCTTC. Translating it yields CASSQETRSSYNEQFF.

V gene TRBV3-1 (or the pseudogene TRBV3-2) combines with J gene TRBJ1-1; unclear D gene. In germline, CDR1 is LGHDT, CDR2 YNNKEL (reference sequence). The CDR3 totals 13 residues. Trimming shortened V by 6 bases and J by 1 base, and 9 bases separated the two germline ends. CDR3 nucleotides: TGTGCCAGCAGGAACTTCGGGAACACTGAAGCTTTCTTT. Encoded protein: CASRNFGNTEAFF.

V gene TRBV1 combines with J gene TRBJ2-5; TRBD2, the table's D call, lacks a check against the DNA. TRBV1 constitutes a pseudogene. This CDR3 contains 18 residues. The CDR3 DNA reads as TGCACCAGCAGCCAAGTAAGGGGGACTAGCGGACTGCAAGAGACCCAGTACTTC. Residues: CTSSQVRGTSGLQETQYF.

On this clone itself: Its ends do not fully match the called genes, so a read error is possible. J is TRBJ2-2 and V is TRBV7-7; D is possibly TRBD2 (5 bases). This CDR3 has 14 amino acids. Looked up from germline, CDR1 is SSHAT and CDR2 is FNYEAQ (reference sequence). CDR3 sequence (DNA): TGTGCTAGCAGCTCGGGATCTAACACCGGGGAGCTGTTTTTT. This sequence encodes CASSSGSNTGELFF. The complete variable domain, with remaining parts taken from reference TRBV7-7 and TRBJ2-2, reads GAGVSQSPRYKVTKRGQDVTLRCDPISSHATLYWYQQALGQGPEFLTYFNYEAQPDKSGLPSDRFSAERPEGSISTLTIQRTEQRDSAMYRCASSSGSNTGELFFGEGSRLTVL.

The chain links TRBV19 to TRBJ1-2, with TRBD1 matching 8 bases. The CDR3 covers 16 residues. J was trimmed by 0 bases and V by 4 bases; bases with no gene match: 7. Germline CDR1 and CDR2: LNHDA and SQIVND (reference sequence). CDR3: CASSTDHRGTNYGYTF. Here the CDR3 DNA reads TGTGCCAGTAGTACGGACCACAGGGGGACTAACTATGGCTACACCTTC.

This rearrangement joins TRBV5-4 to TRBJ1-2; TRBD1 matches at 9 bases. The CDR3 is 13 residues long. CDR1 is SGHNT, CDR2 YYREEE, per germline (reference sequence). The junction had 3 bases not matched to a gene; V was cut back by 3 bases and J by 6 bases. As DNA, the CDR3 is TGTGCCAGCAGCTCTCGACAGGGGGATGGCTACACCTTC. It specifies CASSSRQGDGYTF.

The gene calls are TRBV9 and TRBJ2-7, with a weak D call TRBD1 (5 bases). Germline V CDR1 and CDR2: SGDLS, YYNGEE. Trimming left V 1 base short and J 7 bases short, with 12 bases between. The CDR3 has 13 amino acids. CDR3 protein: CASSVRGTGEQYF. In DNA, the CDR3 is TGTGCCAGCAGCGTAAGGGGTACGGGTGAGCAGTACTTC.

The chain couples TRBV29-1 to TRBJ2-7, with TRBD1 matching 9 bases. Germline CDR1 SQVTM, CDR2 ANQGSEA. V was pared by 3 bases and J by 2 bases, with 2 bases of the junction left unmatched. The CDR3 runs 13 residues. DNA of the CDR3: TGCAGCGTTGACGGGACAGGGACCTACGAGCAGTACTTC. It translates to CSVDGTGTYEQYF.

V and J are TRBV5-5 and TRBJ1-2; D is perhaps TRBD1 (5 bases). Germline V gene data show CDR1 as SGHKS and CDR2 as YYEKEE (reference sequence). The CDR3 sequence is 13 residues long. Trimming shortened V by 4 bases and J by 2 bases, and 9 bases separated the two germline ends. The chain's CDR3 is CASSPRGNYGYTF. CDR3 sequence (DNA): TGTGCCAGCAGCCCACGGGGGAACTATGGCTACACCTTC.

The J gene is TRBJ2-7, the V gene TRBV30; D may be TRBD2 (5 bases). This CDR3 comprises 13 residues. The V gene lost 3 bases and the J gene lost 2 bases, with 11 bases spanning the gap. Germline V gives CDR1 GTSNPN, CDR2 SVGIG (reference sequence). The CDR3 here is CAWRIPGTYEQYF. In DNA form, the CDR3 reads TGTGCCTGGAGAATTCCGGGGACCTACGAGCAGTACTTC.

The chain joins TRBV6-5 to TRBJ2-7, with 8 bases identical to TRBD2. CDR3 length equals 14 residues. Per germline, CDR1 MNHEY and CDR2 SVGAGI. Germline trimming cut 5 bases from V and 0 bases from J; bases unmatched to any gene: 3. This chain's CDR3 is CASSRAGASYEQYF. The CDR3 DNA follows: TGTGCCAGCAGTAGAGCGGGGGCCTCCTACGAGCAGTACTTC.

The chain recombines TRBV9 with TRBJ1-6, with 7 bases identical to TRBD1. The V gene's germline CDR1 is SGDLS and CDR2 YYNGEE. V lost 4 bases to trimming and J lost 5 bases; unmatched junction nucleotides: 0. The CDR3 runs to 13 residues. The CDR3 DNA reads TGTGCCAGCAGCACAGGGGATAATTCACCCCTCCACTTT. Translated, it gives CASSTGDNSPLHF.

V usage is TRBV19 and J usage is TRBJ2-3; perhaps TRBD1 as D (6 bases). Trimming pared 3 bases from V and 5 bases from J, leaving 15 bases between. The CDR3 is 15 amino acids. CDR1 LNHDA and CDR2 SQIVND come from the germline V gene (reference sequence). In DNA form, the CDR3 reads TGTGCCAGTAGTATGAACAGGGCCCCCAGAGATACGCAGTATTTT. This encodes CASSMNRAPRDTQYF. The full variable domain, in which reference TRBV19 and TRBJ2-3 provide the parts outside the CDR3, is DGGITQSPKYLFRKEGQNVTLSCEQNLNHDAMYWYRQDPGQGLRLIYYSQIVNDFQKGDIAEGYSVSREKKESFPLTVTSAQKNPTAFYLCASSMNRAPRDTQYFGPGTRLTVL.

The genes are TRBV25-1 and TRBJ1-2, with D uncertain. This CDR3 has 16 amino acids. The V gene's germline CDR1 is MGHDK and CDR2 SYGVNS. Trimming took 2 bases from V and 3 from J, leaving 16 bases between them. CDR3 sequence reads: CASSEPQRHGDYGYTF. The CDR3 DNA reads TGTGCCAGCAGTGAACCGCAGCGGCATGGGGACTATGGCTACACCTTC.